Listed below are T cell receptor beta chains from one sample, sequenced in a study of cytomegalovirus exposure and HLA in healthy donors. This table comes from immunoSEQ multiplex PCR, and its TCRdb copy is limited to in-frame clones, with some not included. The sample carries 130,000 or so clones, 8.5% to 10% recorded once. The sequencing input was PBMCs. These receptors were collected from a man aged 35 to 55 in good health and CMV-seronegative. The CDR3 runs from the conserved cysteine through the conserved F or W. A D gene is named only where the DNA matches it firmly. Only part of the rows carry a size: once, few, many, or a class if the clone is expanded.

>few|TRBV13|NA|TRBJ1-1
CASSSTGFSTEAFF
TGTGCCAGCAGCTCAACAGGTTTTAGCACTGAAGCTTTCTTT
>few|TRBV10-3|NA|TRBJ1-2
CAISEGDKGAEGYTF
TGTGCCATCAGTGAGGGAGACAAAGGGGCGGAGGGCTACACCTTC
>NA|TRBV5-6|NA|TRBJ2-3
CASSLGVGTDTQYF
TGTGCCAGCAGCTTGGGCGTGGGCACAGATACGCAGTATTTT
>NA|TRBV4-1|TRBD2|TRBJ2-3
CASSQASGGDTQYF
TGCGCCAGCAGCCAAGCTAGCGGGGGAGATACGCAGTATTTT
>few|TRBV6-1|TRBD2|TRBJ2-5
CASGERGPPETQYF
TGTGCCAGCGGGGAGCGGGGCCCTCCGGAGACCCAGTACTTC
>few|TRBV5-6|NA|TRBJ1-5
CASSSGNSYSNQPQHF
TGTGCCAGCAGCTCCGGGAACTCCTATAGCAATCAGCCCCAGCATTTT
>NA|TRBV4-1|NA|TRBJ1-2
CASSQGGGGYTF
TGCGCCAGCAGCCAAGGGGGGGGAGGCTACACCTTC
>NA|TRBV11-2|TRBD1|TRBJ2-7
CASSVSGQGVYEQYF
TGTGCCAGCAGCGTGTCGGGACAGGGGGTCTACGAGCAGTACTTC
>NA|TRBV5-6|NA|TRBJ1-1
CARRFGQGAFF
TGTGCCAGAAGATTTGGGCAGGGGGCTTTCTTT
>NA|TRBV6-5|TRBD2|TRBJ2-7
CASSYSVGLNEQYF
TGTGCCAGCAGTTACTCGGTGGGACTAAACGAGCAGTACTTC
>NA|TRBV1|NA|TRBJ1-1
CTSSQEAGGMNTEAFF
TGCACCAGCAGCCAAGAGGCAGGGGGGATGAACACTGAAGCTTTCTTT
>many|TRBV6-1|TRBD1|TRBJ1-4
CASSETTGTGYEKLFF
TGTGCCAGCAGTGAAACCACCGGGACAGGGTATGAAAAACTGTTTTTT
>few|TRBV7-9|NA|TRBJ1-2
CASSYQGGYGYTF
TGTGCCAGCAGCTACCAAGGCGGCTATGGCTACACCTTC
>NA|TRBV6-6|TRBD1|TRBJ1-5
CASKLGTGINQPQHF
TGTGCCAGCAAACTGGGGACAGGGATCAATCAGCCCCAGCATTTT
>NA|TRBV7-9|NA|TRBJ2-7
CASSLDLTDPYEQYF
TGTGCCAGCAGCCTGGACCTGACAGACCCCTACGAGCAGTACTTC
>NA|TRBV15|TRBD1|TRBJ1-1
CATRNRGTEAFF
TGTGCCACCAGGAACAGGGGAACTGAAGCTTTCTTT
>NA|TRBV12-5|TRBD1|TRBJ1-6
CASGLAINSGTGYISNSPLHF
TGTGCTAGTGGTTTGGCAATAAACTCCGGGACAGGTTACATTTCCAATTCACCCCTCCACTTT
>few|TRBV6-5|NA|TRBJ2-1
CASSPAGGSYNEQFF
TGTGCCAGCAGTCCGGCTGGCGGCAGTTACAATGAGCAGTTCTTC
>few|TRBV9|NA|TRBJ1-6
CASSFRTENSPLHF
TGTGCCAGCAGCTTCCGGACAGAAAATTCACCCCTCCACTTT
>NA|TRBV30|NA|TRBJ1-3
CAWGGSNTIYF
TGTGCCTGGGGGGGGTCAAACACCATATATTTT
>NA|TRBV7-9|NA|TRBJ2-7
CASSQRWSDEQYF
TGTGCCAGCAGCCAGCGTTGGTCGGACGAGCAGTACTTC
>NA|TRBV5-1|TRBD2|TRBJ2-5
CASMRGEVGETQYF
TGCGCCAGCATGCGGGGGGAAGTCGGAGAGACCCAGTACTTC
>few|TRBV11-2|TRBD1|TRBJ2-7
CASSLGQVAYEQYF
TGTGCCAGCAGCCTCGGACAGGTTGCCTACGAGCAGTACTTC
>few|TRBV6-6|NA|TRBJ1-2
CASSYEEYGYPF
TGTGCCAGCAGTTACGAGGAGTACGGCTACCCCTTC
>NA|TRBV14|NA|TRBJ1-1
CASSQDWGGVNTEAFF
TGTGCCAGCAGCCAAGATTGGGGGGGGGTGAACACTGAAGCTTTCTTT
>few|TRBV4-1|TRBD1|TRBJ2-7
CASSPRGQGTYEQYF
TGCGCCAGCTCTCCCCGGGGACAGGGGACCTACGAGCAGTACTTC
>NA|TRBV4-3|TRBD1|TRBJ2-2
CASSRGQGLNGELFF
TGCGCCAGCAGCCGCGGACAGGGGCTTAACGGGGAGCTGTTTTTT
>NA|TRBV7-9|TRBD2|TRBJ2-1
CASSSTRAGRYNEQFF
TGTGCCAGCAGCTCTACTAGAGCGGGGCGGTACAATGAGCAGTTCTTC
>NA|TRBV5-1|TRBD1|TRBJ1-1
CASSFGRQGDGTEAFF
TGCGCCAGCAGCTTCGGCAGGCAGGGGGACGGCACTGAAGCTTTCTTT
>NA|TRBV6-5|TRBD1|TRBJ2-7
CASSYGTAAYEQYF
TGTGCCAGCAGTTACGGGACAGCAGCCTACGAGCAGTACTTC
>NA|TRBV10-3|NA|TRBJ2-1
CAILSAGEGGEQFF
TGTGCCATCTTGTCGGCAGGGGAAGGGGGTGAGCAGTTCTTC
>NA|TRBV28|NA|TRBJ2-5
CASSFHETQYF
TGTGCCAGCAGTTTTCATGAGACCCAGTACTTC
>NA|TRBV29-1|NA|TRBJ2-3
CSVEGGASTDTQYF
TGCAGCGTTGAGGGGGGAGCGAGCACAGATACGCAGTATTTT
>few|TRBV5-5|NA|TRBJ1-4
CASSPGQPTNEKLFF
TGTGCCAGCAGCCCGGGACAACCAACTAATGAAAAACTGTTTTTT
>few|TRBV19|NA|TRBJ1-3
CASSGPGRNTIYF
TGTGCCAGTAGTGGGCCAGGGAGGAACACCATATATTTT
>few|TRBV11-2|NA|TRBJ2-1
CASSLNSLGEQFF
TGTGCCAGCAGCTTGAATAGCTTAGGTGAGCAGTTCTTC
>few|TRBV30|NA|TRBJ1-3
CAWSREEAGNTIYF
TGTGCCTGGAGTCGGGAGGAGGCTGGAAACACCATATATTTT
>few|TRBV5-1|NA|TRBJ2-2
CASSRTGTSTGELFF
TGCGCCAGCAGCAGGACCGGGACAAGTACCGGGGAGCTGTTTTTT
>NA|TRBV7-9|NA|TRBJ1-5
CASSVWSQPQHF
TGTGCCAGCAGCGTCTGGAGTCAGCCCCAGCATTTT
>few|TRBV7-9|TRBD1|TRBJ1-2
CASTSTGTGAYGYTF
TGTGCCAGCACCTCTACCGGGACAGGGGCCTATGGCTACACCTTC
>few|TRBV2|NA|TRBJ1-5
CASSEVRASNQPQHF
TGTGCCAGCAGTGAAGTCAGGGCAAGCAATCAGCCCCAGCATTTT
>NA|TRBV7-9|TRBD2|TRBJ2-1
CASSRRGASGGDEQFF
TGTGCCAGCAGCAGAAGGGGGGCTAGCGGGGGAGATGAGCAGTTCTTC
>NA|TRBV6-5|NA|TRBJ2-2
CASSYHRDSTGELFF
TGTGCCAGCAGTTACCACAGAGATAGCACCGGGGAGCTGTTTTTT
>NA|TRBV28|NA|TRBJ2-7
CASTLTGFEQYF
TGTGCCAGCACCTTAACAGGGTTCGAGCAGTACTTC
>NA|TRBV11-3|NA|TRBJ2-2
CASSPASANTGELFF
TGTGCCAGCAGCCCCGCTTCGGCGAACACCGGGGAGCTGTTTTTT
>few|TRBV4-1|TRBD2|TRBJ2-3
CASSQEPTSGGRTDTQYF
TGCGCCAGCAGCCAAGAACCAACTAGCGGGGGAAGGACAGATACGCAGTATTTT
>NA|TRBV6-5|TRBD1|TRBJ2-1
CASSYSTGGRSEQFF
TGTGCCAGCAGTTACTCGACAGGGGGCAGGTCTGAGCAGTTCTTC
>NA|TRBV5-1|TRBD1|TRBJ1-2
CASSLGQGNYGYTF
TGCGCCAGCAGCTTGGGACAGGGAAACTATGGCTACACCTTC
>few|TRBV5-5|NA|TRBJ1-2
CASSLAVEGRSYGYTF
TGTGCCAGCAGCTTGGCGGTAGAGGGCAGATCCTATGGCTACACCTTC
>NA|TRBV9|TRBD2|TRBJ2-3
CASSVDPRGADTQYF
TGTGCCAGCAGCGTAGACCCGCGGGGGGCAGATACGCAGTATTTT
>few|TRBV29-1|NA|TRBJ2-1
CSVETDSGISYNEQFF
TGCAGCGTTGAGACTGATAGTGGCATCTCCTACAATGAGCAGTTCTTC
>NA|TRBV5-1|TRBD1|TRBJ1-2
CASSLGTGGYGYTF
TGCGCCAGCAGCCTCGGGACAGGGGGCTATGGCTACACCTTC